The TCR beta chain under discussion was sequenced for a study of cytomegalovirus exposure and HLA in healthy donors. Amplification used 60 Vbeta primers and 13 Jbeta primers. Data came from immunoSEQ multiplex PCR; TCRdb stores just in-frame clones and leaves some out. Among around 170,000 clones listed, 81% were seen once. This clone was detected only once. The clonotype was recovered from a man in his fifties in good health and CMV-seropositive. Input material: PBMCs.

The CDR3 is CASRRGGLETQYF. CDR3 nucleotides: TGTGCCAGCAGGCGGGGGGGCCTAGAGACCCAGTACTTC. The chain recombines TRBV28 with TRBJ2-5; 9 nucleotides match TRBD2. V lost 6 bases and J lost 4; bases outside the gene matches: 3. The CDR3 has 13 residues. In germline, CDR1 is MDHEN, CDR2 SYDVKM.